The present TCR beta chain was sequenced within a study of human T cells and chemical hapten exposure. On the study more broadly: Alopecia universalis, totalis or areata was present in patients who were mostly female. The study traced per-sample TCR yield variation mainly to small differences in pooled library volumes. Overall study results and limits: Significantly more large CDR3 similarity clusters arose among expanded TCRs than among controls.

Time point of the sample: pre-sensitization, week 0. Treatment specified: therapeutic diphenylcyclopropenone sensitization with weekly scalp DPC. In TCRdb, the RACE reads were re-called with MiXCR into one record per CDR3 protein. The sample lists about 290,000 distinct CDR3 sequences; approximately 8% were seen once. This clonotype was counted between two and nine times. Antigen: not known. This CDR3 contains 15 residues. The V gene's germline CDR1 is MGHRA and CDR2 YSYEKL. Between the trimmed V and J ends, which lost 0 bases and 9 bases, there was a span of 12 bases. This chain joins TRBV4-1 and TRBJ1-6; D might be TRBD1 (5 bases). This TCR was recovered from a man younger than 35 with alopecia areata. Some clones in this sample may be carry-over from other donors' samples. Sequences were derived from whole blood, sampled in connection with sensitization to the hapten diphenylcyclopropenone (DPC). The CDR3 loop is CASSQDGDAGSPLHF. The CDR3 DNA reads TGCGCCAGCAGCCAAGACGGGGACGCCGGTTCACCCCTCCACTTT.